This is a list of T cell receptor beta chains from one sample in a study of CD8 T cells in ankylosing spondylitis. MiXCR was run by TCRdb on the 5' RACE reads, yielding one entry per CDR3 protein. The table lists fewer than 400,000 distinct CDR3 sequences, about a fifth of them singletons. Sequenced: blood, either unsorted or a sorted T cell fraction (not recorded which). The receptors were gathered from a male donor with ankylosing spondylitis. CDR3s include the opening cysteine and the closing phenylalanine or tryptophan. Each record gives: V gene, J gene, D gene, clone size, CDR3 length, CDR3 DNA, CDR3 protein. The D gene is left open where the match is weak. A clone size is listed for some rows: how often the clone was seen (once, few, many), or a class if it is expanded.

V: TRBV10-2
J: TRBJ1-5
D: TRBD1
size: few
length: 13
DNA: TGCGCCTGCGGACAGGGGAAGGATCAGCCCCAGCATTTT
CDR3: CACGQGKDQPQHF

V: TRBV11-3
J: TRBJ2-4
D: TRBD1
size: few
length: 15
DNA: TGTGCCAGCAGCCGAGGACAGGGGGCCAAAAACATTCAGTACTTC
CDR3: CASSRGQGAKNIQYF

V: TRBV18
J: TRBJ1-1
D: -
size: many
length: 13
DNA: TGTGCCAGCTCACCGAACATGAACACTGAAGCTTTCTTT
CDR3: CASSPNMNTEAFF

V: TRBV5-1
J: TRBJ1-5
D: -
size: -
length: 14
DNA: TGCGCCAGCAGCATCGACAGTGCCAGTCAGCCCCAGCATTTT
CDR3: CASSIDSASQPQHF

V: TRBV3-1
J: TRBJ1-1
D: TRBD1
size: -
length: 15
DNA: TGTGCCAGCAGTTTTTGGGACAGGGGCATCACTGAAGCTTTCTTT
CDR3: CASSFWDRGITEAFF

V: TRBV5-1
J: TRBJ1-2
D: TRBD1
size: -
length: 14
DNA: TGCGCCAGCAGCTTCAGAGGGACAGACTTTGGCTACACCTTC
CDR3: CASSFRGTDFGYTF

V: TRBV15
J: TRBJ2-1
D: -
size: few
length: 13
DNA: TGTGCCACCAGCAGGGAAAGGGGCAATGAGCAGTTCTTC
CDR3: CATSRERGNEQFF

V: TRBV7-9
J: TRBJ2-7
D: -
size: -
length: 15
DNA: TGTGCCAGCAGCCGAATGGAGGGGGGGCTTGGCGAGCAGTACTTC
CDR3: CASSRMEGGLGEQYF

V: TRBV20-1
J: TRBJ2-7
D: -
size: -
length: 11
DNA: TGCAGACCCCAAACGGTCTACGAGCAGTACTTC
CDR3: CRPQTVYEQYF

V: TRBV2
J: TRBJ2-1
D: -
size: many
length: 15
DNA: TGTGCCAGCAGTCTTGGGCAGAGCTCCTACAATGAGCAGTTCTTC
CDR3: CASSLGQSSYNEQFF

V: TRBV18
J: TRBJ2-1
D: -
size: few
length: 16
DNA: TGTGCCAGCTCACCCCGTCAGGCTTCCTCCTACAATGAGCAGTTCTTC
CDR3: CASSPRQASSYNEQFF

V: TRBV12-3/TRBV12-4
J: TRBJ2-5
D: -
size: -
length: 15
DNA: TGTGCCAGCAGTTTAAGGGGGGACTCTCGGGAGACCCAGTACTTC
CDR3: CASSLRGDSRETQYF

V: TRBV7-9
J: TRBJ2-3
D: -
size: -
length: 16
DNA: TGTGCCAGCAGCCCCTTTAGGACAGCTAGCACAGATACGCAGTATTTT
CDR3: CASSPFRTASTDTQYF

V: TRBV25-1
J: TRBJ2-5
D: TRBD1
size: few
length: 14
DNA: TGTGCCAGCAGAGCCTCGACAGGGGGGGAGACCCAGTACTTC
CDR3: CASRASTGGETQYF

V: TRBV28
J: TRBJ1-2
D: TRBD1
size: -
length: 15
DNA: TGTGCCAGCGGGACCGGGACAGGGGTGAACTATGGCTACACCTTC
CDR3: CASGTGTGVNYGYTF

V: TRBV20-1
J: TRBJ2-7
D: -
size: -
length: 13
DNA: TGCAGTGCTAGGAGCAGGGACGGGTACGAGCAGTACTTC
CDR3: CSARSRDGYEQYF

V: TRBV28
J: TRBJ2-5
D: -
size: -
length: 14
DNA: TGTGCCAGCAGTCTCCCCGGACAGTTCCAGACCCAGTACTTC
CDR3: CASSLPGQFQTQYF

V: TRBV5-1
J: TRBJ2-1
D: TRBD2
size: once
length: 13
DNA: TGCGCCAGCAGCTTGAATGCGGGAGATGAGCAGTTCTTC
CDR3: CASSLNAGDEQFF

V: TRBV7-3
J: TRBJ2-7
D: TRBD1
size: -
length: 16
DNA: TGTGCCAGCAGCCCCTCCGGGACAGTACTATCCGACGAGCAGTACTTC
CDR3: CASSPSGTVLSDEQYF

V: TRBV2
J: TRBJ1-5
D: -
size: -
length: 13
DNA: TGTGCCAGCAGTGTGGACGGTAATCAGCCCCAGCATTTT
CDR3: CASSVDGNQPQHF

V: TRBV7-9
J: TRBJ1-1
D: -
size: -
length: 13
DNA: TGTGCCAGCAGCTCACGACAATACACTGAAGCTTTCTTT
CDR3: CASSSRQYTEAFF

V: TRBV11-2
J: TRBJ2-3
D: -
size: -
length: 11
DNA: TGTGCCAGCAGCCTTAGCCATACGCAGTATTTT
CDR3: CASSLSHTQYF